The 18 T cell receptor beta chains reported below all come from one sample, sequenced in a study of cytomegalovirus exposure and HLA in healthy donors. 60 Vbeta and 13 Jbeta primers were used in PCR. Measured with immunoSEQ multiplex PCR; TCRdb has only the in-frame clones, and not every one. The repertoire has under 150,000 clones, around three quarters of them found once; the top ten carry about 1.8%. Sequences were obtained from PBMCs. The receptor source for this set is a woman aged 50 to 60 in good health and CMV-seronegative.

DNA of the CDR3: TGTGCCAGCAGCCAAGTTGCGGGGGCCGAGGGGGGCACTGAAGCTTTCTTT. It codes for CASSQVAGAEGGTEAFF. J is TRBJ1-1 and V is TRBV4-2, with D perhaps matching TRBD1 (6 bases). This CDR3 has 17 residues. V lost 1 base, J lost 4 bases, and 19 bases lay in between. Germline CDR1 reads LGHNA; CDR2 reads YNFKEQ.

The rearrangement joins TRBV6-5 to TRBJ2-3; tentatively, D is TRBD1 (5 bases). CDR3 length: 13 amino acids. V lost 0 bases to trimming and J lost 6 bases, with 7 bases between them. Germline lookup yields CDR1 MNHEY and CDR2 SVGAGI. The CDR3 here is CASSYSAGDTQYF. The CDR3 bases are TGTGCCAGCAGTTACTCGGCAGGGGATACGCAGTATTTT.

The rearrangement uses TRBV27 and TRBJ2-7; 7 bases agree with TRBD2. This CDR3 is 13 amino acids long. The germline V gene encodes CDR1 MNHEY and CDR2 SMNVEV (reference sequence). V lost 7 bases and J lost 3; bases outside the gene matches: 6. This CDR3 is CASTPSGDYEQYF. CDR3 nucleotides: TGTGCCAGCACCCCTAGCGGAGACTACGAGCAGTACTTC.

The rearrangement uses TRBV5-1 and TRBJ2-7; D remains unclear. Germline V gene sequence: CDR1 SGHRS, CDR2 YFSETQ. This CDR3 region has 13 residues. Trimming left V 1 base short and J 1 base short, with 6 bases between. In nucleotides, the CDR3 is TGCGCCAGCAGCTTGTCGTTATCCTACGAGCAGTACTTC. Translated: CASSLSLSYEQYF. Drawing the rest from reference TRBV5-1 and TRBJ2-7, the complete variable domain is KAGVTQTPRYLIKTRGQQVTLSCSPISGHRSVSWYQQTPGQGLQFLFEYFSETQRNKGNFPGRFSGRQFSNSRSEMNVSTLELGDSALYLCASSLSLSYEQYFGPGTRLTVT.

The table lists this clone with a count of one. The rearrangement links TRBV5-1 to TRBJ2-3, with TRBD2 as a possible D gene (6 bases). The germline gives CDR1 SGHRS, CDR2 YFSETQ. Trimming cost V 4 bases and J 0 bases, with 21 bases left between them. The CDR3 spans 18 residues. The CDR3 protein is CASSHSLTGVKSTDTQYF. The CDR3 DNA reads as TGCGCCAGCAGCCACTCTCTGACGGGGGTAAAAAGCACAGATACGCAGTATTTT.

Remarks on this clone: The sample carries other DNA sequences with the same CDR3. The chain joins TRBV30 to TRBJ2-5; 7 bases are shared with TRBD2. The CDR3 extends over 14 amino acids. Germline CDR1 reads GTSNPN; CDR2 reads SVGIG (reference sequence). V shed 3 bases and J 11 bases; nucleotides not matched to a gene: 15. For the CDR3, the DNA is TGTGCCTGGAGCGGGACTACCACTTCAGGGTCTCAGTACTTC. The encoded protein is CAWSGTTTSGSQYF.

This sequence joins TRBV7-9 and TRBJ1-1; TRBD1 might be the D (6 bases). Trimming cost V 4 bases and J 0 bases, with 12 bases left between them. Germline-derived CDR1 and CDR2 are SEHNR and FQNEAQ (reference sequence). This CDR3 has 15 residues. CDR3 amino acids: CASSSPGTLNTEAFF. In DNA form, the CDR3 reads TGTGCCAGCAGCTCCCCCGGGACACTGAACACTGAAGCTTTCTTT.

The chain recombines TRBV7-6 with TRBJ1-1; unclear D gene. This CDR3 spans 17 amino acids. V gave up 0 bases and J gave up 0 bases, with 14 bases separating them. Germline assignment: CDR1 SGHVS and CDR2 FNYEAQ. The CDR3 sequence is CASSLAHAEAVNTEAFF. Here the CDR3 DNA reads TGTGCCAGCAGCTTAGCGCACGCAGAGGCAGTGAACACTGAAGCTTTCTTT.

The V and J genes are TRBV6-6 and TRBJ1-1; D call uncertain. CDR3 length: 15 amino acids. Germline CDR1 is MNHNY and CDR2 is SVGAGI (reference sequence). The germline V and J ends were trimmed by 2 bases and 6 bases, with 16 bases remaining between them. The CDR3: CASSYRRMGDAEAFF. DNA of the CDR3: TGTGCCAGCAGTTACCGGCGTATGGGAGACGCTGAAGCTTTCTTT.

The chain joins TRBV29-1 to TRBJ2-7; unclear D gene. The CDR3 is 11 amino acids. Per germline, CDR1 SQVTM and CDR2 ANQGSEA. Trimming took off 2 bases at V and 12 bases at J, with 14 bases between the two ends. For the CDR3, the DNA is TGCAGCGTTGAACTGGTTTCAGCGCGGTACTTC. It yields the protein CSVELVSARYF.

CDR3 nucleotides: TGTGCCAGCAGTGAAGCGGCCAGCGACGAGCAGTACTTC. It codes for CASSEAASDEQYF. The genes are TRBV6-1 and TRBJ2-7; D uncertain. The CDR3 runs 13 residues. From germline, CDR1 is MNHNS and CDR2 SASEGT. Trimming stripped 0 bases from V and 5 bases from J, with 8 bases between.

The CDR3 region has the DNA TGTGCCAGCAGTTCCGAGGACAGGTTTGGGGGCTACACCTTC. Its translation is CASSSEDRFGGYTF. The V gene is TRBV27, the J gene TRBJ1-2; TRBD1 agrees at 7 bases. V lost 4 bases, J lost 8 bases, and 10 bases stayed unmatched. CDR3 length: 14 residues. The germline V gene encodes CDR1 MNHEY and CDR2 SMNVEV (reference sequence).

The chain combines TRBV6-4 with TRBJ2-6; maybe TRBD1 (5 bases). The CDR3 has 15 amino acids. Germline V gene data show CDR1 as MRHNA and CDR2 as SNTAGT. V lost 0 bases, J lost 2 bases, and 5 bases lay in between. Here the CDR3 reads CASSDSGAGANVLTF. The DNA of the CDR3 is TGTGCCAGCAGTGACTCAGGGGCTGGGGCCAACGTCCTGACTTTC.

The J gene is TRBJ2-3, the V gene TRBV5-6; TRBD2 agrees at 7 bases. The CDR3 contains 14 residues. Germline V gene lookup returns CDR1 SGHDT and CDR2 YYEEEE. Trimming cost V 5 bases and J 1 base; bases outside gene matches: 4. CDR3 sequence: CASRAREGTDTQYF. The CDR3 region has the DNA TGTGCCAGCAGGGCTCGGGAGGGCACAGATACGCAGTATTTT.

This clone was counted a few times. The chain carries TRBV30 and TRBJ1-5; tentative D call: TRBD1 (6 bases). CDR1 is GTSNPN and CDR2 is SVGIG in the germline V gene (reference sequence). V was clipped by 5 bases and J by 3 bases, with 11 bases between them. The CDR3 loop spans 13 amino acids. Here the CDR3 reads CAWGGASNQPQHF. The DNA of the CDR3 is TGTGCCTGGGGGGGCGCTTCCAATCAGCCCCAGCATTTT.

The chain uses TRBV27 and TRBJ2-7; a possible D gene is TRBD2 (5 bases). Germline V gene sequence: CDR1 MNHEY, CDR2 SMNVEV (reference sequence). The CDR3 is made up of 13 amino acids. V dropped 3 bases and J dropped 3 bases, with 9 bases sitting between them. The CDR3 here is CASSFGLFYEQYF. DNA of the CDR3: TGTGCCAGCAGTTTCGGACTTTTCTACGAGCAGTACTTC.

CDR3 sequence reads: CASSLGGGSNQPQHF. CDR3 coding DNA: TGTGCCAGCAGCTTGGGGGGCGGTAGCAATCAGCCCCAGCATTTT. The chain couples TRBV5-4 to TRBJ1-5; D may be TRBD1 (5 bases). The V gene's germline CDR1 is SGHNT and CDR2 YYREEE (reference sequence). Between the trimmed V and J ends, which lost 0 bases and 0 bases, there was a span of 7 bases. CDR3 length equals 15 residues.

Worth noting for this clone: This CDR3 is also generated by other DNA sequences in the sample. The CDR3 DNA reads as TGTGCCAGCAGCTTGGGGGACAGACCCTACGAGCAGTACTTC. Its protein product is CASSLGDRPYEQYF. The rearrangement joins TRBV5-4 to TRBJ2-7; 7 bases map to TRBD1. V lost 0 bases, J lost 2 bases, and 2 bases stayed unmatched. The CDR3 is made up of 14 amino acids. Germline V gene lookup returns CDR1 SGHNT and CDR2 YYREEE (reference sequence). Complete variable domain (other parts from reference TRBV5-4 and TRBJ2-7): ETGVTQSPTHLIKTRGQQVTLRCSSQSGHNTVSWYQQALGQGPQFIFQYYREEENGRGNFPPRFSGLQFPNYSSELNVNALELDDSALYLCASSLGDRPYEQYFGPGTRLTVT.